Only a few counts were recorded for the clone carrying this T cell receptor beta chain. The antigen remains undetermined. The germline CDR1 and CDR2 sequences are SNHLY and FYNNEI. There are 14 residues in the CDR3. V gave up 9 bases and J gave up 5 bases; unmatched junction bases: 9. The source of the sample is a study of human T cells and chemical hapten exposure. Findings of the study overall: Among TCRs, those above 1 in 1000 frequency were unaffected by DPC sensitization.

TCRdb re-derived calls from the RACE reads in MiXCR, one entry per CDR3 protein. The sample has a few hundred thousand distinct CDR3 sequences; approximately 8% are singletons. Time point denoted: pre-sensitization, week 0. Stated treatment: therapeutic diphenylcyclopropenone sensitization with weekly scalp DPC. The chain joins TRBV2 to TRBJ1-4; 7 bases map to TRBD1. The material was whole blood, obtained in connection with sensitization to the hapten diphenylcyclopropenone (DPC). This TCR was sampled from a man aged 18 to 30 with alopecia areata. Some clones in this sample may be carry-over from other donors' samples. This CDR3 reads CASGKGQLNEKLFF. Written as DNA, the CDR3 is TGTGCCAGTGGAAAGGGACAGTTAAATGAAAAACTGTTTTTT.